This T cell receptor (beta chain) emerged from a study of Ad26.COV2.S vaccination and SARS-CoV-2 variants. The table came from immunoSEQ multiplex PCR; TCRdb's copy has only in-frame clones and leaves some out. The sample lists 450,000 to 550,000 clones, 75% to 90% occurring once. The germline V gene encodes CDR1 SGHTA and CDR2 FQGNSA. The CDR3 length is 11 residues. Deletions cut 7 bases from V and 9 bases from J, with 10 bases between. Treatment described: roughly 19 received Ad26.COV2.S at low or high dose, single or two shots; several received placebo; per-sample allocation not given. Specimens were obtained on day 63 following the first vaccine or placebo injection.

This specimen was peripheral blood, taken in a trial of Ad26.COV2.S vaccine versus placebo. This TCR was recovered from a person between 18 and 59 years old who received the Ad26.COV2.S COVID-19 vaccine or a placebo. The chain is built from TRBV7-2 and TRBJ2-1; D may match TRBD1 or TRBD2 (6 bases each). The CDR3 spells CASTKGGEQFF. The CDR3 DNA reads TGTGCCAGCACCAAGGGGGGTGAGCAGTTCTTC.